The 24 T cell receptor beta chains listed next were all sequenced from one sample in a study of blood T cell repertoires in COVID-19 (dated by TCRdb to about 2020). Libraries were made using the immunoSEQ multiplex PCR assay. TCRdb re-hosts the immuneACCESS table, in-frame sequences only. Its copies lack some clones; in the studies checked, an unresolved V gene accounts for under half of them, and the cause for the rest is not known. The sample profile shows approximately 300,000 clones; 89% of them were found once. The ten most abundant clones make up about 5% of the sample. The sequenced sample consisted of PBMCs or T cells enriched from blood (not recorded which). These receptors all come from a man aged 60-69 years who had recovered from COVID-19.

CDR3 residues: CASSQGRPGGDYGYTF. The CDR3 DNA reads as TGTGCCAGCAGCCAAGGTCGTCCAGGGGGCGACTATGGCTACACCTTC. The J gene is TRBJ1-2, the V gene TRBV4-2; 8 nucleotides align to TRBD1. CDR1 and CDR2 from the germline V gene are LGHNA and YNFKEQ. The V and J ends lost 1 base and 3 bases, in that order; junction bases with no gene match: 7. This CDR3 spans 16 amino acids.

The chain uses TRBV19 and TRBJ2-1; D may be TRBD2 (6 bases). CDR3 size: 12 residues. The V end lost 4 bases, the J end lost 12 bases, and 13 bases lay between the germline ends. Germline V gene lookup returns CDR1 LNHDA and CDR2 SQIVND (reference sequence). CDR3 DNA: TGTGCCAGTAGTACTCATGGAGCGGGGCAGTTCTTC. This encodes CASSTHGAGQFF.

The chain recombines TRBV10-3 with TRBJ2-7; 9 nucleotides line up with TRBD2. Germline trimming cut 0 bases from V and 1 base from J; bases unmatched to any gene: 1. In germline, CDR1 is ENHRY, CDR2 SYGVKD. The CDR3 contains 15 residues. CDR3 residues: CAISESSGSSYEQYF. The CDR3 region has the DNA TGTGCCATCAGTGAGTCTAGCGGGAGTTCCTACGAGCAGTACTTC.

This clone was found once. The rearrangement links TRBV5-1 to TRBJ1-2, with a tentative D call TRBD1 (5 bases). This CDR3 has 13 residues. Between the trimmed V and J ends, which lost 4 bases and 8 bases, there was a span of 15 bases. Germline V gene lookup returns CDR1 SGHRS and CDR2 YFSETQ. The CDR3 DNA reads TGCGCCAGCAGCACGGAGGGGAGGGGAGGCTACACCTTC. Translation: CASSTEGRGGYTF.

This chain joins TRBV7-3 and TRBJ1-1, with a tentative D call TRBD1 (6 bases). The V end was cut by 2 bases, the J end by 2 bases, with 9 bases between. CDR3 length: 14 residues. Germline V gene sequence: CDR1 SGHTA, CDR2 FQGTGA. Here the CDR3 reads CASSLQGQNTEAFF. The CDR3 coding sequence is TGTGCCAGCAGCTTACAGGGGCAAAACACTGAAGCTTTCTTT.

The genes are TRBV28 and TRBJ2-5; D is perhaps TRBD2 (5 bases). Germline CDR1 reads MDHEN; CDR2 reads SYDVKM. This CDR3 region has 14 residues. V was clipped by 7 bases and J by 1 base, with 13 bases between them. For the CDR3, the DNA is TGTGCCAGCACCCTCGGAGGATTCCAAGAGACCCAGTACTTC. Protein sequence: CASTLGGFQETQYF.

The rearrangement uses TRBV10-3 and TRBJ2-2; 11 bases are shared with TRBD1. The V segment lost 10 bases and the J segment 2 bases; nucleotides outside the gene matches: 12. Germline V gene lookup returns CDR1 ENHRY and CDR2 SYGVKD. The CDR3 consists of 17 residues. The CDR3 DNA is TGTGCCACCCATATGGGACAGGGGGGCTCTAACACCGGGGAGCTGTTTTTT. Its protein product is CATHMGQGGSNTGELFF.

The chain's CDR3 is CASSLSTVFHEQYF. CDR3 nucleotide sequence: TGTGCCAGCAGCTTATCCACGGTCTTCCACGAGCAGTACTTC. This chain connects TRBV7-2 to TRBJ2-7; D not resolved. CDR3 length: 14 residues. Trimming cost V 2 bases and J 5 bases, with 13 bases left between them. The germline gives CDR1 SGHTA, CDR2 FQGNSA.

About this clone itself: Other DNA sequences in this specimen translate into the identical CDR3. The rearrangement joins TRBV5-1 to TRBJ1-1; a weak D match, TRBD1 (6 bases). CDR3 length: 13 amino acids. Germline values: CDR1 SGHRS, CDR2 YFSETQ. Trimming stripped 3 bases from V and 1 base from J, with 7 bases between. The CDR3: CASSSQGNTEAFF. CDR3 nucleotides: TGCGCCAGCAGCTCACAGGGGAACACTGAAGCTTTCTTT. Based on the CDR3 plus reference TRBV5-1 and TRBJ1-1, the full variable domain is KAGVTQTPRYLIKTRGQQVTLSCSPISGHRSVSWYQQTPGQGLQFLFEYFSETQRNKGNFPGRFSGRQFSNSRSEMNVSTLELGDSALYLCASSSQGNTEAFFGQGTRLTVV.

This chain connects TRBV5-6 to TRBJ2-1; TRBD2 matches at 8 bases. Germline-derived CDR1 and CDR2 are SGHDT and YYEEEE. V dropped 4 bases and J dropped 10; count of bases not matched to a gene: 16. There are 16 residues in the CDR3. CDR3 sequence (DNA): TGTGCCAGCAGCCTCCCGGGGGGGAGCCTACAATTCGAGCAGTTCTTC. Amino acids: CASSLPGGSLQFEQFF.

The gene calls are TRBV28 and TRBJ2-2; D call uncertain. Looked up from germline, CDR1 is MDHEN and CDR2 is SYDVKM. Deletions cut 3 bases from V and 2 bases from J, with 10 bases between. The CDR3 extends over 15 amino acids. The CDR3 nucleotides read TGTGCCAGCAGTTTGAGTGGGCCAAACACCGGGGAGCTGTTTTTT. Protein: CASSLSGPNTGELFF.

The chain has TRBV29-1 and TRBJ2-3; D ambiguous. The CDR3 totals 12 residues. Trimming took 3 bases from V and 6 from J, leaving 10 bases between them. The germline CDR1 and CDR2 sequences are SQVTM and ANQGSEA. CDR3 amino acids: CSVDGSHDTQYF. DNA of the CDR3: TGCAGCGTTGACGGGTCCCATGATACGCAGTATTTT.

This CDR3 is CATSDYQAGSYEQYF. The CDR3 nucleotides are TGTGCCACCAGTGATTATCAGGCAGGGTCTTACGAGCAGTACTTC. The chain has TRBV24-1 and TRBJ2-7; the D gene is possibly TRBD1 (5 bases). Germline CDR1 reads KGHDR; CDR2 reads SFDVKD. The CDR3 extends over 15 amino acids. V shed 2 bases and J shed 4 bases, with 14 bases lying between them.

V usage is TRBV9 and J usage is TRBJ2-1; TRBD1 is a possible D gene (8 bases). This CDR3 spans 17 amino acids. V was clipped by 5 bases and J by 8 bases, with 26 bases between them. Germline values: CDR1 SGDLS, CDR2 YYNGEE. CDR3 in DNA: TGTGCCAGCAGTGGACCCTGGGGGGGACAGGTTGTCTATGAGCAGTTCTTC. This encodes CASSGPWGGQVVYEQFF. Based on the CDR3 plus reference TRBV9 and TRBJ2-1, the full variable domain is DSGVTQTPKHLITATGQRVTLRCSPRSGDLSVYWYQQSLDQGLQFLIQYYNGEERAKGNILERFSAQQFPDLHSELNLSSLELGDSALYFCASSGPWGGQVVYEQFFGPGTRLTVL.

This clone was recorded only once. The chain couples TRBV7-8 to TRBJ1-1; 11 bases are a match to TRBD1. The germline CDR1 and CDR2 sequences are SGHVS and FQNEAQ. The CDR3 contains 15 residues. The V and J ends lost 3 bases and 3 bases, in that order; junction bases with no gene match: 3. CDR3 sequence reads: CASSLGTGGYTEAFF. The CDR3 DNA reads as TGTGCCAGCAGCTTGGGGACAGGGGGGTACACTGAAGCTTTCTTT.

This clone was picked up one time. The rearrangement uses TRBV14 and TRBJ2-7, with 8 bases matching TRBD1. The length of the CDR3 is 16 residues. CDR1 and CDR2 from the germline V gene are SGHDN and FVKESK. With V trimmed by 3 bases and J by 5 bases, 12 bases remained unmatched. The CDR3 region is CASSHLGTGGANEQYF. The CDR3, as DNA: TGTGCCAGCAGCCACCTTGGGACAGGTGGGGCCAACGAGCAGTACTTC.

CDR3 sequence reads: CASSTLAGGPSSYNEQFF. CDR3 bases: TGTGCCAGCAGTACACTAGCGGGAGGGCCGAGCTCCTACAATGAGCAGTTCTTC. The V call is TRBV28, the J call TRBJ2-1; 13 bases fit TRBD2. The trim removed 5 bases at V and 0 bases at J, leaving 7 bases unmatched. The CDR3 totals 18 residues. CDR1 is MDHEN and CDR2 is SYDVKM in the germline V gene.

For the CDR3, the DNA is TGTGCCAGCAGCCAAGAGCTAGCGGGAGCAGGAGATACGCAGTATTTT. Translating gives CASSQELAGAGDTQYF. The chain couples TRBV4-2 to TRBJ2-3; 10 bases align to TRBD2. V trimming: 0 bases; J trimming: 5 bases; junction bases outside the gene matches: 5. Germline CDR1 LGHNA, CDR2 YNFKEQ. This CDR3 is 16 amino acids long.

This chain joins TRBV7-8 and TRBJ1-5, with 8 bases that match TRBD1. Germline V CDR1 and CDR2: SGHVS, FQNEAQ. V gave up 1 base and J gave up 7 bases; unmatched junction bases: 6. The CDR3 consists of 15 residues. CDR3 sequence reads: CASSLGGQGSQPQHF. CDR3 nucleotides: TGTGCCAGCAGCTTAGGAGGACAGGGTTCACAGCCCCAGCATTTT.

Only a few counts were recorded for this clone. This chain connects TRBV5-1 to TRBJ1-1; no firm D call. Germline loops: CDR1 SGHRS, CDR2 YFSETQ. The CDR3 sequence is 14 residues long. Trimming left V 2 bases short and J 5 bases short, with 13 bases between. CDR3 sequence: CASSFEGRETEAFF. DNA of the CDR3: TGCGCCAGCAGCTTTGAGGGCCGGGAGACTGAAGCTTTCTTT.

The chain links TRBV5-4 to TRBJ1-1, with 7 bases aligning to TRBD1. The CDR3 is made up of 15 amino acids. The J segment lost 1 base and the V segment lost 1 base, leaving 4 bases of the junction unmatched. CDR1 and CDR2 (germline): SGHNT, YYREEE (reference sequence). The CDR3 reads CASSLPGGKNTEAFF. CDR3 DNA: TGTGCCAGCAGCTTGCCAGGGGGAAAGAACACTGAAGCTTTCTTT.

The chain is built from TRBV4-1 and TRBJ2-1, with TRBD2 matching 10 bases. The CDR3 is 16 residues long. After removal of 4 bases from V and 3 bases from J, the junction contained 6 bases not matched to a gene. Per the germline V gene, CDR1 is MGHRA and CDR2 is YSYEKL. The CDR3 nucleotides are TGCGCCAGCAGCCCGTCGAGCGGGAGGGACTACAATGAGCAGTTCTTC. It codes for CASSPSSGRDYNEQFF.

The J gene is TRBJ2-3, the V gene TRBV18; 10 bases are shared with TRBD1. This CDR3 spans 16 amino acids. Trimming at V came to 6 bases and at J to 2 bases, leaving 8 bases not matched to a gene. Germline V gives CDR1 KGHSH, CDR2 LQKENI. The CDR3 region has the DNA TGTGCCAGCTCGGGGGACAGGGGCCTAGTCACAGATACGCAGTATTTT. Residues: CASSGDRGLVTDTQYF.

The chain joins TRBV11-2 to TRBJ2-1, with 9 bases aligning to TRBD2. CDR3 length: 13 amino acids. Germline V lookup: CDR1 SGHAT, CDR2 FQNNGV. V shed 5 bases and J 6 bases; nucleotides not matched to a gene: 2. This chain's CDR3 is CASSRLAANEQFF. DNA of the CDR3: TGTGCCAGCAGCAGACTAGCGGCCAATGAGCAGTTCTTC.